Below are 18 T cell receptor beta chains sequenced from a single sample in a study of PD-1 blockade in classical Hodgkin lymphoma. Profiled with immunoSEQ multiplex PCR; TCRdb holds only in-frame clones, not every one. The sample has 40,000 to 45,000 clones, around four fifths seen once; the top ten hold around an eighth. All trial patients relapsed after autologous stem cell transplantation. The sample here was peripheral blood mononuclear cells (PBMCs), taken at baseline. Source of these receptors: a human donor with classical Hodgkin lymphoma.

This chain links TRBV6-1 with TRBJ2-3; D might be TRBD1 or TRBD2, each matching 6 bases. This CDR3 has 16 residues. V dropped 2 bases and J dropped 1 base, with 13 bases sitting between them. Per the germline V gene, CDR1 is MNHNS and CDR2 is SASEGT. The CDR3 here is CASSELPGGGTDTQYF. The CDR3 DNA follows: TGTGCCAGCAGTGAACTGCCCGGGGGCGGCACAGATACGCAGTATTTT.

This clone was seen just once. The chain links TRBV5-1 to TRBJ2-6; D is unclear. Per germline, CDR1 SGHRS and CDR2 YFSETQ. The CDR3 covers 14 residues. V was cut by 4 bases and J by 0 bases, with 5 bases left in between. CDR3 sequence reads: CASSHDSGANVLTF. Here the CDR3 DNA reads TGCGCCAGCAGCCACGACTCTGGGGCCAACGTCCTGACTTTC.

V usage is TRBV5-1 and J usage is TRBJ2-7; 7 bases are a match to TRBD1. CDR1 and CDR2 (germline): SGHRS, YFSETQ. With V trimmed by 4 bases and J by 6 bases, 10 bases remained unmatched. There are 14 residues in the CDR3. CDR3 sequence (DNA): TGCGCCAGCAGCCCTCAGACAGGGTGGAGCGAGCAGTACTTC. This gives the protein CASSPQTGWSEQYF.

The table lists this clone with a count of one. The junction departs from the called germline gene at one end, perhaps through a read error. J is TRBJ1-2 and V is TRBV6-4, with D tentatively TRBD1 (6 bases). This CDR3 is built from 15 residues. Per the germline V gene, CDR1 is MRHNA and CDR2 is SNTAGT. CDR3 in DNA: TGTGCCAGCAGTTACTCATTCGGGGGGCGTTATGGCTACACCTTC. Translated, it gives CASSYSFGGRYGYTF.

V gene TRBV15 combines with J gene TRBJ1-4; D gene uncertain. The CDR3 spans 15 residues. The V end was cut by 1 base, the J end by 5 bases, with 11 bases between. Per germline, CDR1 LNHNV and CDR2 YYDKDF (reference sequence). For the CDR3, the DNA is TGTGCCACCAGCAGAGCACGGGGAGAAAATGAAAAACTGTTTTTT. Translation gives CATSRARGENEKLFF.

The V gene is TRBV6-5, the J gene TRBJ1-4, with D unresolved. Germline-derived CDR1 and CDR2 are MNHEY and SVGAGI. Trimming took 5 bases from V and 7 from J, leaving 5 bases between them. This CDR3 is 11 amino acids long. The CDR3 protein is CASSPSEKLFF. The DNA for the CDR3 is TGTGCCAGCAGTCCCAGTGAAAAACTGTTTTTT.

This chain uses TRBV12-5 with TRBJ1-2; D not certain. V lost 0 bases and J 10 bases, leaving 12 bases between the germline ends. CDR1 and CDR2 (germline): LGHNT, FRNRAP. This CDR3 contains 13 residues. The CDR3 sequence is CASGLVREGPYTF. For the CDR3, the DNA is TGTGCTAGTGGTTTGGTACGAGAAGGGCCCTACACCTTC.

Here the CDR3 DNA reads TGTGCCAGCAGCTTCCTACATCGACAAGCTTTCTTT. This translates into CASSFLHRQAFF. The chain has TRBV7-2 and TRBJ1-1, with D uncertain. Trimming removed 3 bases from V and 9 bases from J, with 11 bases in between. This CDR3 has 12 residues. Germline loops: CDR1 SGHTA, CDR2 FQGNSA.

This clone showed up just once. The chain links TRBV4-1 to TRBJ2-5; D not certain. The CDR3 runs to 13 residues. The germline CDR1 and CDR2 sequences are MGHRA and YSYEKL. Trimming removed 5 bases from V and 5 bases from J, with 12 bases in between. CDR3 nucleotide sequence: TGCGCCAGCAGCGACCGACCAAGGGAGACCCAGTACTTC. As protein: CASSDRPRETQYF.

The chain combines TRBV29-1 with TRBJ2-2, with TRBD1 matching over 9 bases. This CDR3 region has 14 residues. V was clipped by 6 bases and J by 5 bases; unmatched bases: 7. Per germline, CDR1 SQVTM and CDR2 ANQGSEA. The CDR3 coding sequence is TGCAGCGTGGACCCCGGGACAGGGACCGGGGAGCTGTTTTTT. It translates to CSVDPGTGTGELFF.

This chain connects TRBV7-9 to TRBJ2-3; 7 nucleotides agree with TRBD2. Germline V gene lookup returns CDR1 SEHNR and CDR2 FQNEAQ (reference sequence). CDR3 length: 16 amino acids. V shed 5 bases, J shed 1 base, and the junction held 9 bases outside the gene matches. As DNA, the CDR3 is TGTGCCAGCAGCCCCAGAACTAGCGTGGGCACAGATACGCAGTATTTT. Protein: CASSPRTSVGTDTQYF.

The CDR3: CASSLRDGSYEQYF. The CDR3 nucleotides are TGTGCCAGTAGTCTCCGGGACGGGTCCTACGAGCAGTACTTC. V gene TRBV19 combines with J gene TRBJ2-7, with D possibly being TRBD1 or TRBD2 (5 bases each). The CDR3 extends over 14 amino acids. CDR1 is LNHDA and CDR2 is SQIVND in the germline V gene (reference sequence). V dropped 5 bases and J dropped 1 base, with 12 bases sitting between them.

V and J are TRBV4-1 and TRBJ2-3; 7 bases map to TRBD2. CDR3 length: 17 residues. Trimming removed 0 bases from V and 5 bases from J; junction bases left unmatched: 11. The germline gives CDR1 MGHRA, CDR2 YSYEKL. The CDR3: CASSQDLPGGGGDTQYF. CDR3 nucleotide sequence: TGCGCCAGCAGCCAAGATCTCCCCGGCGGGGGTGGAGATACGCAGTATTTT.

The rearrangement links TRBV5-1 to TRBJ2-3, with 10 bases matching TRBD1. Trimming at V came to 6 bases and at J to 5 bases, leaving 6 bases not matched to a gene. The CDR3 is 14 amino acids. From germline, CDR1 is SGHRS and CDR2 YFSETQ. DNA of the CDR3: TGCGCCAGCATGACAGGGGGCAATAAAGATACGCAGTATTTT. It translates to CASMTGGNKDTQYF.

This rearrangement joins TRBV7-2 to TRBJ2-1; D gene unclear. The germline V and J ends were trimmed by 5 bases and 5 bases, with 4 bases remaining between them. CDR3 length: 11 residues. The germline gives CDR1 SGHTA, CDR2 FQGNSA. CDR3 sequence: CASSQNNEQFF. As DNA, the CDR3 is TGTGCCAGCAGCCAGAACAATGAGCAGTTCTTC.

The J gene is TRBJ2-3, the V gene TRBV27; 7 bases map to TRBD2. The CDR3 covers 15 residues. V lost 5 bases and J lost 6; bases outside the gene matches: 11. Germline assignment: CDR1 MNHEY and CDR2 SMNVEV (reference sequence). The CDR3: CASSPWAGEGDTQYF. CDR3 DNA sequence: TGTGCCAGCAGTCCCTGGGCGGGGGAAGGCGATACGCAGTATTTT.

This clone was seen a single time. The chain employs TRBV27 and TRBJ2-1; no clear D gene. V was pared by 6 bases and J by 0 bases, with 12 bases between. From germline, CDR1 is MNHEY and CDR2 SMNVEV (reference sequence). The CDR3 runs to 15 residues. The CDR3 sequence: CASRSTSNSYNEQFF. CDR3 sequence (DNA): TGTGCCAGCAGGTCAACTTCCAACTCCTACAATGAGCAGTTCTTC.

This clone counts as medium-sized. The J gene is TRBJ1-5, the V gene TRBV5-4; D is uncertain. The CDR3 is 12 residues long. Trimming stripped 3 bases from V and 4 bases from J, with 5 bases between. CDR1 is SGHNT, CDR2 YYREEE, per germline (reference sequence). DNA of the CDR3: TGTGCCAGCAGCTCCGAAAATCAGCCCCAGCATTTT. Residues: CASSSENQPQHF.